This entry lists 9 T cell receptor beta chains sequenced from one sample in a study of cytomegalovirus exposure and HLA in healthy donors. The PCR contained 60 Vbeta and 13 Jbeta primers. Here immunoSEQ multiplex PCR was the method, and the copy in TCRdb shows in-frame clones only, minus some. The data show 200,000 or so clones, with approximately 88% seen just once and over 2% held by the top ten. The specimen was PBMCs. These receptors were collected from a woman in her forties or fifties in good health and CMV-seropositive.

The chain employs TRBV27 and TRBJ1-5; TRBD1 aligns across 8 bases. CDR3 length: 15 amino acids. Trimming cost V 5 bases and J 1 base; bases outside gene matches: 4. CDR1 and CDR2 from the germline V gene are MNHEY and SMNVEV (reference sequence). The CDR3 region has the DNA TGTGCCAGCAGTAGGGACAGGTTAAGCAATCAGCCCCAGCATTTT. It specifies CASSRDRLSNQPQHF.

The rearrangement joins TRBV7-6 to TRBJ1-2; 7 positions agree with TRBD1. V was clipped by 5 bases and J by 4 bases; unmatched bases: 7. Germline loops: CDR1 SGHVS, CDR2 FNYEAQ. CDR3 length equals 14 residues. The CDR3 spells CASSPRQGGYGYTF. CDR3 DNA: TGTGCCAGCAGCCCCCGACAGGGAGGCTATGGCTACACCTTC. The complete variable domain, with remaining parts taken from reference TRBV7-6 and TRBJ1-2, reads GAGVSQSPRYKVTKRGQDVALRCDPISGHVSLYWYRQALGQGPEFLTYFNYEAQQDKSGLPNDRFSAERPEGSISTLTIQRTEQRDSAMYRCASSPRQGGYGYTFGSGTRLTVV.

This sequence joins TRBV6-1 and TRBJ1-2; a weak D match, TRBD1 (6 bases). The CDR3 totals 13 residues. Trimming stripped 7 bases from V and 0 bases from J, with 9 bases between. Germline V lookup: CDR1 MNHNS, CDR2 SASEGT. The DNA of the CDR3 is TGTGCCAGCACCGGACAGCCTAACTATGGCTACACCTTC. This translates into CASTGQPNYGYTF.

The chain couples TRBV29-1 to TRBJ2-7, with 11 nucleotides matching TRBD1. Per the germline V gene, CDR1 is SQVTM and CDR2 is ANQGSEA. The CDR3 is made up of 13 amino acids. V was clipped by 4 bases and J by 6 bases; unmatched bases: 5. DNA of the CDR3: TGCAGCGTTGGGGGGACAGGGGGTATCGAGCAGTACTTC. Its protein is CSVGGTGGIEQYF.

This clone was counted only a few times. This chain joins TRBV7-6 and TRBJ1-6; D possibly corresponds to TRBD1 (5 bases). Germline V CDR1 and CDR2: SGHVS, FNYEAQ. The CDR3 length is 15 residues. V was pared by 3 bases and J by 1 base, with 7 bases between. The CDR3 bases are TGTGCCAGCAGCTTCCAGGGATCCTATAATTCACCCCTCCACTTT. The encoded protein is CASSFQGSYNSPLHF.

This sequence joins TRBV6-6 and TRBJ1-3; 7 nucleotides line up with TRBD1. In germline, CDR1 is MNHNY, CDR2 SVGAGI (reference sequence). With 6 bases clipped from V and 2 bases from J, the junction kept 10 bases outside the gene matches. CDR3 size: 16 residues. CDR3 region: CASSRDRATTGNTIYF. The CDR3 DNA follows: TGTGCCAGCAGCCGAGACAGGGCGACCACTGGAAACACCATATATTTT.

On this clone itself: Other DNA variants within this sample encode the same CDR3. This chain connects TRBV7-6 to TRBJ1-5; 7 positions agree with TRBD1. Germline CDR1 is SGHVS and CDR2 is FNYEAQ. The J segment lost 7 bases and the V segment lost 4 bases, leaving 7 bases of the junction unmatched. The CDR3 is made up of 14 amino acids. CDR3 region: CASSSTGVGQPQHF. CDR3 nucleotide sequence: TGTGCCAGCAGCTCCACAGGGGTGGGACAGCCCCAGCATTTT. Full variable domain (missing parts from reference TRBV7-6 and TRBJ1-5): GAGVSQSPRYKVTKRGQDVALRCDPISGHVSLYWYRQALGQGPEFLTYFNYEAQQDKSGLPNDRFSAERPEGSISTLTIQRTEQRDSAMYRCASSSTGVGQPQHFGDGTRLSIL.

This rearrangement joins TRBV7-9 to TRBJ1-1, with no clear D. This CDR3 contains 12 residues. Germline V gene lookup returns CDR1 SEHNR and CDR2 FQNEAQ (reference sequence). Deletions cut 3 bases from V and 10 bases from J, with 12 bases between. For the CDR3, the DNA is TGTGCCAGCAGCTTGGAGTGGGAGGGAGCTTTCTTT. This encodes CASSLEWEGAFF.

This chain connects TRBV4-3 to TRBJ2-7; perhaps TRBD2 as D (5 bases). Trimming left V 1 base short and J 5 bases short, with 21 bases between. The CDR3 is 17 residues long. Germline values: CDR1 LGHNA, CDR2 YSLEER. The CDR3 nucleotides read TGCGCCAGCAGCCAAGGGTCGGGATGGGGAAGCAGTCACGAGCAGTACTTC. Translated: CASSQGSGWGSSHEQYF.